These 2 T cell receptor beta chains share one sample of origin, sequenced in a study of blood T cell repertoires in COVID-19. The table came from immunoSEQ multiplex PCR; TCRdb's copy has only in-frame clones and leaves some out. The sample has about 480,000 clones, 70% to 90% seen once; the top ten hold less than 2%. The material sequenced was PBMCs or T cells enriched from blood (not recorded which). The origin of the receptors is a woman aged 40 to 50 who had recovered from COVID-19.

This chain joins TRBV10-1 and TRBJ2-7, with D possibly being TRBD1 (6 bases). The CDR3 contains 14 residues. Trimming left V 4 bases short and J 1 base short, with 11 bases between. Per germline, CDR1 WNHNN and CDR2 SYGVQD (reference sequence). In DNA, the CDR3 is TGCGCCAGCAGTGCCCTCAGGGGTTCCTACGAGCAGTACTTC. Residues: CASSALRGSYEQYF.

The rearrangement joins TRBV27 to TRBJ2-7; 8 nucleotides align to TRBD1. CDR1 is MNHEY, CDR2 SMNVEV, per germline (reference sequence). The CDR3 totals 15 residues. V gave up 6 bases and J gave up 3 bases; unmatched junction bases: 10. CDR3 DNA sequence: TGTGCCAGCAGGCCGACAGGGGCCCCGCTCTACGAGCAGTACTTC. Its protein product is CASRPTGAPLYEQYF.